This TCR beta chain was profiled in a study of T cell responses to AZD1222 COVID-19 vaccine. Study-wide results and caveats: Distributed over spike, vaccine-associated CD4 TCRs predominated at 160-218 and 743-854.

Assay used: immunoSEQ multiplex PCR; TCRdb lists only in-frame clones, some missing. Seen here are 120,000 or so clones, around 90% observed once, and the top ten hold 4% to 4.5%. Looked up from germline, CDR1 is LGHNA and CDR2 is YSLEER. The CDR3 has 16 amino acids. V was pared by 2 bases and J by 2 bases, with 14 bases between. As to this clone: The antigen remains unidentified.

The chain links TRBV4-3 to TRBJ2-3, with unresolved D. This specimen was peripheral blood, taken 28 days after the second dose of the MenACWY control vaccine. The TCR comes from an adult who received the MenACWY meningococcal vaccine as a control. CDR3 sequence: CASSQKWPEDTDTQYF. The DNA for the CDR3 is TGCGCCAGCAGCCAAAAATGGCCAGAGGACACAGATACGCAGTATTTT.